Listed here are 13 T cell receptor beta chains from one sample, sequenced in a study of cytomegalovirus exposure and HLA in healthy donors. Both 60 Vbeta primers and 13 Jbeta primers went into the PCR. Generated by immunoSEQ multiplex PCR, the TCRdb table keeps only in-frame clones and is missing some. In the table there are 120,000 or so clones, around 78% of which are singletons. The sample was PBMCs. These TCRs come from a man aged 18 to 29 in good health and CMV-seropositive.

This clone has ten or more counts. The V call is TRBV6-4, the J call TRBJ2-3, with 12 bases lining up with TRBD2. Germline CDR1 reads MRHNA; CDR2 reads SNTAGT. Trimming took 3 bases from V and 6 from J; bases not matched to a gene: 4. The length of the CDR3 is 15 residues. The CDR3 coding sequence is TGTGCCAGCAGTGAAACTAGCGGGGGGCAGGATACGCAGTATTTT. It encodes CASSETSGGQDTQYF.

V and J are TRBV4-1 and TRBJ1-1, with 7 positions matching TRBD1. The junction had 9 bases not matched to a gene; V was cut back by 1 base and J by 7 bases. Germline V lookup: CDR1 MGHRA, CDR2 YSYEKL. The CDR3 runs 15 residues. CDR3 bases: TGCGCCAGCAGCCAAGCCGGGACAGTGCTCAATGAAGCTTTCTTT. It codes for CASSQAGTVLNEAFF.

This clone was observed a handful of times. The same CDR3 arises from other DNA sequences in this sample as well. The CDR3 DNA follows: TGTGCCAGCAGTTTCAGGGATTATTCACCCCTCCACTTT. It translates to CASSFRDYSPLHF. V and J are TRBV27 and TRBJ1-6; possibly TRBD1 for D (5 bases). The CDR3 contains 13 residues. Germline V lookup: CDR1 MNHEY, CDR2 SMNVEV (reference sequence). Trimming cost V 3 bases and J 8 bases, with 8 bases left between them.

This clone appeared a single time. V gene TRBV5-1 combines with J gene TRBJ1-4; 8 bases are a match to TRBD1. V was pared by 0 bases and J by 8 bases, with 9 bases of the junction left unmatched. This CDR3 is built from 16 residues. Germline V gives CDR1 SGHRS, CDR2 YFSETQ. The CDR3 DNA follows: TGCGCCAGCAGCTTGGTGGCAGGGGGCGGTGTGGAAAAACTGTTTTTT. This encodes CASSLVAGGGVEKLFF.

This sequence joins TRBV10-1 and TRBJ1-4; D unclear. V dropped 6 bases and J dropped 4 bases, with 9 bases sitting between them. The CDR3 totals 13 residues. CDR1 and CDR2 (germline): WNHNN, SYGVQD (reference sequence). The CDR3 is CASSAGINEKLFF. CDR3 DNA sequence: TGCGCCAGCAGCGCCGGGATTAATGAAAAACTGTTTTTT.

V gene TRBV5-1 combines with J gene TRBJ2-5; TRBD2 agrees at 8 bases. CDR1 and CDR2 from the germline V gene are SGHRS and YFSETQ. V was clipped by 4 bases and J by 4 bases; unmatched bases: 6. The CDR3 is 14 amino acids. CDR3 amino acids: CASSQGLEGETQYF. Here the CDR3 DNA reads TGCGCCAGCAGCCAGGGACTAGAGGGAGAGACCCAGTACTTC.

The V gene is TRBV11-2, the J gene TRBJ1-2, with D possibly being TRBD1 (5 bases). Germline V gives CDR1 SGHAT, CDR2 FQNNGV. V lost 4 bases and J 8 bases, leaving 17 bases between the germline ends. CDR3 size: 14 residues. The CDR3 loop is CASSSYQGSRGYTF. The CDR3 region has the DNA TGTGCCAGCAGCTCCTATCAGGGATCTCGGGGCTACACCTTC.

The genes are TRBV28 and TRBJ1-4, with a possible D match to TRBD1 (5 bases). The CDR3 covers 14 residues. The germline V and J ends were trimmed by 5 bases and 10 bases, with 17 bases remaining between them. The germline V gene encodes CDR1 MDHEN and CDR2 SYDVKM. Written as DNA, the CDR3 is TGTGCCAGCAGTGCTGTGGCAGGGCGAGGAAAACTGTTTTTT. Its protein is CASSAVAGRGKLFF.

This clone was seen just once. The chain couples TRBV29-1 to TRBJ2-7; D may be TRBD1 (6 bases). V lost 4 bases, J lost 5 bases, and 9 bases lay in between. Germline V gene lookup returns CDR1 SQVTM and CDR2 ANQGSEA. The CDR3 length is 11 residues. This CDR3 reads CSVGAGDEQYF. The CDR3 coding sequence is TGCAGCGTTGGGGCAGGGGACGAGCAGTACTTC.

The genes are TRBV4-1 and TRBJ2-7; 8 bases match TRBD2. V lost 5 bases and J lost 7; bases outside the gene matches: 1. This CDR3 region has 11 residues. Looked up from germline, CDR1 is MGHRA and CDR2 is YSYEKL. For the CDR3, the DNA is TGCGCCAGCAGCTTAGCGGGGGAGCAGTACTTC. It specifies CASSLAGEQYF.

The V and J genes are TRBV28 and TRBJ2-7, with a weak D call TRBD2 (6 bases). The CDR3 totals 16 residues. Germline V CDR1 and CDR2: MDHEN, SYDVKM. Trimming cost V 6 bases and J 3 bases, with 21 bases left between them. In DNA form, the CDR3 reads TGTGCCAGCAGCCCTAATTTCGGGAGAAACCTCTACGAGCAGTACTTC. The encoded protein is CASSPNFGRNLYEQYF.

This sequence joins TRBV5-4 and TRBJ1-3; perhaps TRBD1 as D (6 bases). The CDR3 sequence is 17 residues long. V lost 3 bases and J 4 bases, leaving 20 bases between the germline ends. The germline gives CDR1 SGHNT, CDR2 YYREEE (reference sequence). The CDR3 bases are TGTGCCAGCAGCTCGGGACACCGGGGCGTGACAGGAAACACCATATATTTT. Protein sequence: CASSSGHRGVTGNTIYF.

The rearrangement links TRBV29-1 to TRBJ2-7; 9 positions match TRBD1. V lost 3 bases and J lost 5; bases outside the gene matches: 5. CDR3 size: 13 residues. From germline, CDR1 is SQVTM and CDR2 ANQGSEA. The CDR3 spells CSVDGDRDHEQYF. In nucleotides, the CDR3 is TGCAGCGTTGATGGGGACAGGGACCACGAGCAGTACTTC.